What follows is one T cell receptor (beta chain) and its context. Its antigen is not identified. This sample was taken from a study of T cells in Graves' hyperthyroidism and ophthalmopathy. Notes on the study in general: Also found in blood were most expanded thyroid clonotypes above 0.001.

Amplified TCR beta CDR3 regions derived from RNA transcripts. The HTBI primer set drove a first-round RT-PCR of the TCR CDR3. TCRdb used MiXCR to reprocess the multiplex PCR reads, holding one entry per CDR3 protein. The data show fewer than 750,000 distinct CDR3 sequences, about half seen once. V lost 7 bases and J 8 bases, leaving 14 bases between the germline ends. The CDR3 spans 11 residues. Germline V gives CDR1 SQVTM, CDR2 ANQGSEA. The sequence came from a woman aged 18-29 years with Graves' hyperthyroidism. The chain uses TRBV29-1 and TRBJ1-2; weak D call: TRBD1 (5 bases). The sample comprised peripheral blood or thyroid tissue (not recorded which). This CDR3 reads CSERQGEGYTF. The CDR3 coding sequence is TGCAGCGAGAGGCAGGGAGAAGGCTACACCTTC. The full variable domain, with the rest looked up from reference TRBV29-1 and TRBJ1-2, is SAVISQKPSRDICQRGTSLTIQCQVDSQVTMMFWYRQQPGQSLTLIATANQGSEATYESGFVIDKFPISRPNLTFSTLTVSNMSPEDSSIYLCSERQGEGYTFGSGTRLTVV.